The 21 T cell receptor beta chains below all came from one sample that was sequenced in a study of cytomegalovirus exposure and HLA in healthy donors. The primer mix had 60 Vbeta and 13 Jbeta primers. The table came from immunoSEQ multiplex PCR; TCRdb's copy has only in-frame clones and leaves some out. The sample shows 140,000 to 150,000 clones, roughly 70% of them seen only once. The sequenced sample consisted of PBMCs. The receptor source for this set is an older woman in good health and CMV-seropositive.

The V and J genes are TRBV9 and TRBJ2-2; possible D gene TRBD2, 6 bases. The CDR3 length is 15 residues. Trimming took off 0 bases at V and 4 bases at J, with 10 bases between the two ends. Germline lookup yields CDR1 SGDLS and CDR2 YYNGEE. In DNA, the CDR3 is TGTGCCAGCAGCGTAGCTGGCGGGGTCACCGGGGAGCTGTTTTTT. Residues: CASSVAGGVTGELFF.

The chain employs TRBV28 and TRBJ2-7, with D perhaps matching TRBD2 (5 bases). V lost 7 bases and J 0 bases, leaving 10 bases between the germline ends. Per the germline V gene, CDR1 is MDHEN and CDR2 is SYDVKM. The CDR3 contains 13 residues. CDR3 in amino acids: CASTTGVSYEQYF. For the CDR3, the DNA is TGTGCCAGCACGACCGGGGTCTCCTACGAGCAGTACTTC.

This clone was recorded a few times. The V call is TRBV19, the J call TRBJ2-2, with TRBD2 matching 7 bases. J was trimmed by 0 bases and V by 6 bases; bases with no gene match: 1. This CDR3 has 14 amino acids. Per the germline V gene, CDR1 is LNHDA and CDR2 is SQIVND (reference sequence). The CDR3 DNA is TGTGCCAGTAGCGGGAGGACGAACACCGGGGAGCTGTTTTTT. Translating gives CASSGRTNTGELFF. Variable domain in full (rest from reference TRBV19 and TRBJ2-2): DGGITQSPKYLFRKEGQNVTLSCEQNLNHDAMYWYRQDPGQGLRLIYYSQIVNDFQKGDIAEGYSVSREKKESFPLTVTSAQKNPTAFYLCASSGRTNTGELFFGEGSRLTVL.

The rearrangement links TRBV5-6 to TRBJ2-2, with 7 nucleotides matching TRBD1. With V trimmed by 3 bases and J by 5 bases, 10 bases remained unmatched. Germline-derived CDR1 and CDR2 are SGHDT and YYEEEE. CDR3 length: 16 amino acids. The CDR3 DNA follows: TGTGCCAGCAGCTACCCGACAGGGATCGGAACCGGGGAGCTGTTTTTT. Its translation: CASSYPTGIGTGELFF.

The chain combines TRBV19 with TRBJ2-3; 8 bases are a match to TRBD2. V lost 7 bases and J lost 0; bases outside the gene matches: 3. Germline V gene lookup returns CDR1 LNHDA and CDR2 SQIVND (reference sequence). CDR3 length: 14 amino acids. CDR3 region: CASKLAASTDTQYF. CDR3 bases: TGTGCCAGTAAACTAGCGGCTAGCACAGATACGCAGTATTTT.

This chain uses TRBV25-1 with TRBJ2-5, with a weak D call TRBD1 (6 bases). The end of the DNA is better explained by TRBJ2-7, so the J call may be wrong. CDR3 length: 14 residues. Germline-derived CDR1 and CDR2 are MGHDK and SYGVNS. The CDR3: CASVPTGNSYEQYF. Here the CDR3 DNA reads TGTGCCAGCGTTCCAACAGGGAACAGCTACGAGCAGTACTTC.

The CDR3 here is CASSLVSSGNTIYF. CDR3 nucleotide sequence: TGTGCCAGCAGCTTAGTCTCTTCTGGAAACACCATATATTTT. The chain recombines TRBV7-2 with TRBJ1-3; no clear D gene. The CDR3 extends over 14 amino acids. CDR1 and CDR2 (germline): SGHTA, FQGNSA. Trimming took 1 base from V and 1 from J, leaving 5 bases between them.

This clone came up once. This chain uses TRBV5-1 with TRBJ2-7; D not certain. Germline lookup yields CDR1 SGHRS and CDR2 YFSETQ. The V and J ends lost 5 bases and 1 base respectively, with 10 bases between them. The CDR3 spans 13 residues. CDR3 residues: CASSHPQSYEQYF. The CDR3 DNA is TGCGCCAGCAGTCACCCACAATCCTACGAGCAGTACTTC. Drawing the rest from reference TRBV5-1 and TRBJ2-7, the complete variable domain is KAGVTQTPRYLIKTRGQQVTLSCSPISGHRSVSWYQQTPGQGLQFLFEYFSETQRNKGNFPGRFSGRQFSNSRSEMNVSTLELGDSALYLCASSHPQSYEQYFGPGTRLTVT.

The chain joins TRBV6-6 to TRBJ1-1; weak D call: TRBD1 (5 bases). CDR3 length: 13 residues. The germline V and J ends were trimmed by 11 bases and 2 bases, with 15 bases remaining between them. Germline assignment: CDR1 MNHNY and CDR2 SVGAGI (reference sequence). The CDR3 region has the DNA TGTGCCGGGGCTGGGTCCGACAACACTGAAGCTTTCTTT. It codes for CAGAGSDNTEAFF.

The chain is built from TRBV2 and TRBJ2-1, with TRBD2 as a possible D gene (6 bases). This CDR3 contains 15 residues. The germline V and J ends were trimmed by 0 bases and 2 bases, with 8 bases remaining between them. Germline V gene sequence: CDR1 SNHLY, CDR2 FYNNEI. Here the CDR3 reads CASSEASGTYNEQFF. DNA of the CDR3: TGTGCCAGCAGTGAAGCTAGCGGTACCTACAATGAGCAGTTCTTC. The full variable domain, in which reference TRBV2 and TRBJ2-1 provide the parts outside the CDR3, is EPEVTQTPSHQVTQMGQEVILRCVPISNHLYFYWYRQILGQKVEFLVSFYNNEISEKSEIFDDQFSVERPDGSNFTLKIRSTKLEDSAMYFCASSEASGTYNEQFFGPGTRLTVL.

The chain couples TRBV19 to TRBJ2-5; 10 bases match TRBD2. With 5 bases clipped from V and 1 base from J, the junction kept 1 base outside the gene matches. There are 14 residues in the CDR3. In germline, CDR1 is LNHDA, CDR2 SQIVND (reference sequence). The CDR3 nucleotides read TGTGCCAGTAGTGGGACTAGCGCCCAAGAGACCCAGTACTTC. It is translated as CASSGTSAQETQYF.

This chain links TRBV25-1 with TRBJ1-3; unclear D gene. Germline assignment: CDR1 MGHDK and CDR2 SYGVNS. Trimming stripped 1 base from V and 3 bases from J, with 7 bases between. This CDR3 region has 14 residues. Written as DNA, the CDR3 is TGTGCCAGCAGTGAATCGGGGATTGGAAACACCATATATTTT. It codes for CASSESGIGNTIYF.

This clone appeared a single time. This CDR3 is also generated by other DNA sequences in the sample. This chain links TRBV7-3 with TRBJ2-2; TRBD2 matches 12 bases. V lost 3 bases and J lost 4; bases outside the gene matches: 0. The CDR3 is made up of 15 amino acids. In germline, CDR1 is SGHTA, CDR2 FQGTGA. This CDR3 is CASSLTSGSTGELFF. CDR3 coding DNA: TGTGCCAGCAGCTTGACTAGCGGGAGCACCGGGGAGCTGTTTTTT. Based on the CDR3 plus reference TRBV7-3 and TRBJ2-2, the full variable domain is GAGVSQTPSNKVTEKGKYVELRCDPISGHTALYWYRQSLGQGPEFLIYFQGTGAADDSGLPNDRFFAVRPEGSVSTLKIQRTERGDSAVYLCASSLTSGSTGELFFGEGSRLTVL.

The genes are TRBV27 and TRBJ1-2, with TRBD1 matching over 9 bases. CDR1 MNHEY and CDR2 SMNVEV come from the germline V gene (reference sequence). The V gene end was trimmed by 4 bases and the J gene end by 4 bases; junction bases not matched to a gene: 7. The CDR3 contains 15 residues. CDR3 in amino acids: CASSSRDRVSYGYTF. As DNA, the CDR3 is TGTGCCAGCAGTTCCCGGGACAGGGTATCCTATGGCTACACCTTC.

This clone was counted once. V and J are TRBV6-5 and TRBJ2-7, with a tentative D call TRBD1 (5 bases). Per the germline V gene, CDR1 is MNHEY and CDR2 is SVGAGI. The CDR3 runs to 15 residues. Trimming removed 4 bases from V and 0 bases from J, with 13 bases in between. The CDR3 here is CASSFLPDNSYEQYF. CDR3 nucleotides: TGTGCCAGCAGTTTCCTCCCGGACAACTCCTACGAGCAGTACTTC.

The rearrangement joins TRBV30 to TRBJ1-1; the match to TRBD1 covers 9 bases. The J segment lost 1 base and the V segment lost 4 bases, leaving 7 bases of the junction unmatched. Germline CDR1 reads GTSNPN; CDR2 reads SVGIG (reference sequence). The CDR3 sequence is 15 residues long. CDR3 sequence reads: CAWNFGTGTNTEAFF. CDR3 DNA sequence: TGTGCCTGGAATTTCGGGACAGGGACGAACACTGAAGCTTTCTTT.

The chain uses TRBV11-2 and TRBJ1-2, with 7 bases that match TRBD1. The germline V gene encodes CDR1 SGHAT and CDR2 FQNNGV. Trimming cost V 5 bases and J 2 bases; bases outside gene matches: 2. The CDR3 has 13 amino acids. CDR3 DNA sequence: TGTGCCAGCAGCCGGACAGGCAACTATGGCTACACCTTC. Translation: CASSRTGNYGYTF.

The chain joins TRBV10-3 to TRBJ1-2; TRBD1 aligns across 8 bases. Germline CDR1 ENHRY, CDR2 SYGVKD. The CDR3 runs to 12 residues. V was clipped by 3 bases and J by 7 bases; unmatched bases: 1. The CDR3 region has the DNA TGTGCCATCAGTGACGACAGGGGTGGCTACACCTTC. As protein: CAISDDRGGYTF.

The V and J genes are TRBV6-1 and TRBJ2-7; D is unclear. V was shortened by 4 bases and J by 3 bases, with 7 bases between the two germline ends. This CDR3 has 12 residues. Germline loops: CDR1 MNHNS, CDR2 SASEGT. The CDR3 here is CASSAVSYEQYF. CDR3 sequence (DNA): TGTGCCAGCAGTGCGGTTAGCTACGAGCAGTACTTC.

This chain's CDR3 is CAGSGGGIYNEQFF. CDR3 sequence (DNA): TGTGCCGGATCCGGTGGCGGGATCTACAATGAGCAGTTCTTC. The chain is built from TRBV28 and TRBJ2-1, with a possible D match to TRBD2 (6 bases). The CDR3 contains 14 residues. Germline-derived CDR1 and CDR2 are MDHEN and SYDVKM. Trimming left V 11 bases short and J 3 bases short, with 17 bases between.

CDR3 in amino acids: CASSPGTGGSYEQYF. The CDR3 nucleotides are TGTGCCAGCTCACCAGGGACAGGGGGGTCCTACGAGCAGTACTTC. The gene calls are TRBV18 and TRBJ2-7; TRBD1 agrees at 11 bases. The V segment lost 2 bases and the J segment 1 base; nucleotides outside the gene matches: 1. CDR1 KGHSH and CDR2 LQKENI come from the germline V gene. The CDR3 consists of 15 residues.